Following are 27 T cell receptor beta chains from one sample sequenced in a study of blood T cell repertoires in COVID-19 (dated by TCRdb to 2018 to 2021). Library preparation was by the immunoSEQ multiplex PCR assay. Entries here come from immuneACCESS through TCRdb and include only in-frame sequences with V and J called. Some clones fail to appear in such tables; in the studies checked, an unresolved V gene covers under half of the shortfall, and the cause of the remainder is unknown. The sample table lists about 250,000 clones, more than 85% of them with a count of one. The ten largest account for about 9.3% of the sample. The material sequenced was PBMCs or T cells enriched from blood (not recorded which). These receptors were obtained from a man aged 35 to 55 who had recovered from COVID-19.

The chain links TRBV4-1 to TRBJ2-1; D might be TRBD1 (6 bases). Germline CDR1 and CDR2: MGHRA and YSYEKL. Trimming pared 1 base from V and 5 bases from J, leaving 18 bases between. The CDR3 length is 17 residues. The CDR3: CASSQVPGAGADNEQFF. For the CDR3, the DNA is TGCGCCAGCAGCCAAGTTCCAGGGGCTGGGGCGGACAATGAGCAGTTCTTC.

This chain connects TRBV9 to TRBJ2-1; possible D gene TRBD2, 6 bases. V gave up 0 bases and J gave up 4 bases, with 11 bases separating them. This CDR3 contains 15 residues. The germline V gene encodes CDR1 SGDLS and CDR2 YYNGEE. The CDR3 sequence: CASSVVGGPYNEQFF. CDR3 sequence (DNA): TGTGCCAGCAGCGTAGTGGGGGGACCGTACAATGAGCAGTTCTTC.

The gene calls are TRBV18 and TRBJ1-1; a possible D gene is TRBD1 (5 bases). The germline CDR1 and CDR2 sequences are KGHSH and LQKENI. This CDR3 region has 14 residues. V lost 2 bases to trimming and J lost 1 base, with 8 bases between them. The CDR3 coding sequence is TGTGCCAGCTCACCAAGTCAGGGGAACACTGAAGCTTTCTTT. Translating gives CASSPSQGNTEAFF. The variable domain in full, completed from reference TRBV18 and TRBJ1-1, reads NAGVMQNPRHLVRRRGQEARLRCSPMKGHSHVYWYRQLPEEGLKFMVYLQKENIIDESGMPKERFSAEFPKEGPSILRIQQVVRGDSAAYFCASSPSQGNTEAFFGQGTRLTVV.

The rearrangement joins TRBV19 to TRBJ2-4; the D is unclear. The CDR3 extends over 13 amino acids. Trimming removed 1 base at V and 5 bases at J, with 6 bases between. Germline CDR1 LNHDA, CDR2 SQIVND (reference sequence). CDR3 loop: CASSIVPENIQYF. As DNA, the CDR3 is TGTGCCAGTAGTATAGTTCCCGAAAACATTCAGTACTTC.

The chain carries TRBV7-2 and TRBJ2-2, with D maybe TRBD1 (6 bases). Looked up from germline, CDR1 is SGHTA and CDR2 is FQGNSA. The CDR3 has 13 residues. Trimming pared 0 bases from V and 10 bases from J, leaving 9 bases between. CDR3 in amino acids: CASSLAGAVELFF. The CDR3 nucleotides read TGTGCCAGCAGCTTAGCGGGGGCGGTGGAGCTGTTTTTT.

The chain couples TRBV9 to TRBJ2-1; D is ambiguous. CDR1 is SGDLS and CDR2 is YYNGEE in the germline V gene. Trimming removed 3 bases at V and 6 bases at J, with 10 bases between. This CDR3 is built from 13 residues. CDR3 sequence: CASSAQVGNEQFF. The CDR3, as DNA: TGTGCCAGCAGCGCCCAGGTCGGCAATGAGCAGTTCTTC.

The rearrangement uses TRBV7-2 and TRBJ2-1, with D possibly TRBD2 on 6 matching bases. The CDR3 length is 13 residues. V dropped 4 bases and J dropped 5 bases, with 9 bases sitting between them. In germline, CDR1 is SGHTA, CDR2 FQGNSA. CDR3 sequence: CASSSQRDNEQFF. CDR3 in DNA: TGTGCCAGCAGCTCCCAGCGGGACAATGAGCAGTTCTTC.

The V call is TRBV6-5, the J call TRBJ1-2, with D perhaps TRBD1 (5 bases). The CDR3 loop spans 15 amino acids. The V end was cut by 2 bases, the J end by 4 bases, with 14 bases between. Germline V gives CDR1 MNHEY, CDR2 SVGAGI. The CDR3 nucleotides are TGTGCCAGCAGTTACAACCCGGGACTCCCCTATGGCTACACCTTC. It translates to CASSYNPGLPYGYTF.

Concerning this clone: This sample also contains other DNA sequences that code for the same CDR3. The chain couples TRBV29-1 to TRBJ1-2; 10 bases map to TRBD1. The CDR3 length is 11 residues. Germline assignment: CDR1 SQVTM and CDR2 ANQGSEA. The V segment lost 4 bases and the J segment 7 bases; nucleotides outside the gene matches: 0. The DNA for the CDR3 is TGCAGCGTTGGGACAGGGGGTGGCTACACCTTC. Amino acids: CSVGTGGGYTF.

This clone was counted a few times. This chain links TRBV10-1 with TRBJ1-1; D ambiguous. This CDR3 has 19 amino acids. Trimming stripped 2 bases from V and 1 base from J, with 23 bases between. CDR1 and CDR2 from the germline V gene are WNHNN and SYGVQD (reference sequence). The CDR3 coding sequence is TGCGCCAGCAGTGAGGTTGGGAGGGTAAGAGGCTTAGGGAACACTGAAGCTTTCTTT. Its protein is CASSEVGRVRGLGNTEAFF.

The V call is TRBV2, the J call TRBJ1-2; TRBD1 matches 7 bases. V lost 4 bases, J lost 8 bases, and 7 bases stayed unmatched. Germline V gene lookup returns CDR1 SNHLY and CDR2 FYNNEI. The CDR3 has 13 amino acids. The CDR3 spells CASSVDRWKGYTF. The CDR3 nucleotides read TGTGCCAGCAGTGTGGACAGGTGGAAAGGCTACACCTTC.

V and J are TRBV19 and TRBJ1-2; no reliable D call. The CDR3 extends over 10 amino acids. V lost 8 bases to trimming and J lost 4 bases, with 5 bases between them. Germline-derived CDR1 and CDR2 are LNHDA and SQIVND (reference sequence). The CDR3 spells CASGLYGYTF. The CDR3 coding sequence is TGTGCCAGTGGACTCTATGGCTACACCTTC.

The chain carries TRBV7-2 and TRBJ1-6; 10 positions match TRBD1. CDR3 length: 17 residues. CDR1 and CDR2 from the germline V gene are SGHTA and FQGNSA. Trimming removed 4 bases from V and 8 bases from J; junction bases left unmatched: 11. As DNA, the CDR3 is TGTGCCAGCAGCTCGTTCGGGTTGGGGACAGGGGATTCACCCCTCCACTTT. This encodes CASSSFGLGTGDSPLHF.

Of note for this clone: Additional DNA sequences in this sample encode the identical CDR3. This chain links TRBV3-1 (or the pseudogene TRBV3-2) with TRBJ1-5; weak D call: TRBD1 (6 bases). Trimming removed 0 bases from V and 1 base from J, with 7 bases in between. CDR3 length equals 15 residues. Germline loops: CDR1 LGHDT, CDR2 YNNKEL (reference sequence). The CDR3 nucleotides are TGTGCCAGCAGCCAAGATAGGGGGAGCAATCAGCCCCAGCATTTT. It is translated as CASSQDRGSNQPQHF.

This clone was seen only a few times. As DNA, the CDR3 is TGCGCCAGCAGCTTGGATACAGGGAAAAATTCACCCCTCCACTTT. This translates into CASSLDTGKNSPLHF. This rearrangement joins TRBV5-1 to TRBJ1-6; tentative D call: TRBD1 (6 bases). The CDR3 is made up of 15 amino acids. Trimming removed 0 bases from V and 7 bases from J, with 11 bases in between. The germline V gene has CDR1 SGHRS and CDR2 YFSETQ.

The chain is built from TRBV5-1 and TRBJ2-3; 10 bases match TRBD1. CDR3 length equals 15 residues. Germline V gene lookup returns CDR1 SGHRS and CDR2 YFSETQ. The trim removed 5 bases at V and 4 bases at J, leaving 7 bases unmatched. The CDR3 region has the DNA TGCGCCAGCAGTCGGGACAGGGGATCCCCAGATACGCAGTATTTT. Encoded protein: CASSRDRGSPDTQYF.

J is TRBJ1-2 and V is TRBV5-6; 11 bases line up with TRBD1. J was trimmed by 5 bases and V by 4 bases; bases with no gene match: 7. The CDR3 is 15 amino acids. Germline V gene lookup returns CDR1 SGHDT and CDR2 YYEEEE. CDR3 residues: CASSTGDRGLYGYTF. The CDR3 bases are TGTGCCAGCAGCACGGGGGACAGGGGGTTGTATGGCTACACCTTC.

Written as DNA, the CDR3 is TGTGCCTGGAGGGGACAGGGGCCGTGGAGCTCCTATAATTCACCCCTCCACTTT. Translation gives CAWRGQGPWSSYNSPLHF. The chain is built from TRBV30 and TRBJ1-6, with 10 bases that match TRBD1. The germline CDR1 and CDR2 sequences are GTSNPN and SVGIG (reference sequence). With 3 bases clipped from V and 0 bases from J, the junction kept 8 bases outside the gene matches. This CDR3 comprises 18 residues.

The chain employs TRBV14 and TRBJ2-2; D is unresolved. The V gene's germline CDR1 is SGHDN and CDR2 FVKESK. V shed 3 bases and J shed 5 bases, with 7 bases lying between them. The CDR3 has 13 amino acids. The DNA of the CDR3 is TGTGCCAGCAGCCAGTTTCTAACCGGGGAGCTGTTTTTT. Its translation is CASSQFLTGELFF.

V is TRBV5-6 and J is TRBJ2-2, with D possibly TRBD1 on 6 matching bases. Trimming removed 4 bases from V and 6 bases from J, with 22 bases in between. The CDR3 is 17 residues long. Germline V gene sequence: CDR1 SGHDT, CDR2 YYEEEE. DNA for the CDR3: TGTGCCAGCAGCCCAAGCCCCGGGGTCACAGGGCCCGGGGAGCTGTTTTTT. Translated, it gives CASSPSPGVTGPGELFF.

This chain links TRBV19 with TRBJ2-5; 8 bases align to TRBD1. Germline loops: CDR1 LNHDA, CDR2 SQIVND (reference sequence). The V and J ends lost 3 bases and 9 bases, in that order; junction bases with no gene match: 9. This CDR3 contains 14 residues. The CDR3 is CASSISDRDYPQYF. The CDR3 DNA follows: TGTGCCAGTAGTATCTCGGACAGGGATTATCCCCAGTACTTC.

The rearrangement joins TRBV7-6 to TRBJ1-5, with TRBD1 identical over 9 bases. The CDR3 is 15 amino acids. In germline, CDR1 is SGHVS, CDR2 FNYEAQ. Trimming at V came to 0 bases and at J to 4 bases, leaving 1 base not matched to a gene. In DNA, the CDR3 is TGTGCCAGCAGCTTAGCACAGGGGGCGAATCAGCCCCAGCATTTT. Translation gives CASSLAQGANQPQHF.

Here the CDR3 reads CASSQGTEGETQYF. For the CDR3, the DNA is TGCGCCAGCAGTCAGGGGACGGAGGGGGAGACCCAGTACTTC. The J gene is TRBJ2-5, the V gene TRBV23-1; D might be TRBD2 (6 bases). TRBV23-1 carries the ORF label, with uncertain function. This CDR3 contains 14 residues. Trimming removed 3 bases from V and 5 bases from J, with 13 bases in between.

This chain joins TRBV3-1 (or the pseudogene TRBV3-2) and TRBJ1-2; no clear D. Germline CDR1 reads LGHDT; CDR2 reads YNNKEL (reference sequence). This CDR3 region has 15 residues. Trimming removed 1 base from V and 5 bases from J, with 14 bases in between. CDR3 sequence reads: CASSQAPGNGYGYTF. The CDR3 DNA is TGTGCCAGCAGCCAAGCTCCGGGGAACGGGTATGGCTACACCTTC.

The rearrangement joins TRBV15 to TRBJ1-5, with a tentative D call TRBD1 (6 bases). Germline V CDR1 and CDR2: LNHNV, YYDKDF (reference sequence). The CDR3 extends over 13 amino acids. Trimming took off 3 bases at V and 4 bases at J, with 7 bases between the two ends. CDR3 amino acids: CATSSRGNQPQHF. The CDR3 DNA sequence: TGTGCCACCAGCAGCAGGGGTAATCAGCCCCAGCATTTT. Supplemented by reference TRBV15 and TRBJ1-5, the full variable domain reads DAMVIQNPRYQVTQFGKPVTLSCSQTLNHNVMYWYQQKSSQAPKLLFHYYDKDFNNEADTPDNFQSRRPNTSFCFLDIRSPGLGDTAMYLCATSSRGNQPQHFGDGTRLSIL.

The chain couples TRBV5-1 to TRBJ1-1; D is ambiguous. The CDR3 covers 14 residues. Between the trimmed V and J ends, which lost 9 bases and 4 bases, there was a span of 19 bases. Germline V gives CDR1 SGHRS, CDR2 YFSETQ. In nucleotides, the CDR3 is TGCGCCACCCAGCGCGGAGAGTTGGGCACTGAAGCTTTCTTT. This sequence encodes CATQRGELGTEAFF.

The chain uses TRBV7-9 and TRBJ2-2; maybe TRBD2 (5 bases). Trimming took 6 bases from V and 8 from J, leaving 19 bases between them. In germline, CDR1 is SEHNR, CDR2 FQNEAQ (reference sequence). The CDR3 length is 15 residues. The CDR3 spells CASSSMRVTTGELFF. The DNA for the CDR3 is TGTGCCAGCAGTTCCATGCGGGTAACGACAGGGGAGCTGTTTTTT.